The entry below gives a single T cell receptor beta chain sequence along with its context. Its target is unknown. The entry originates in a study of cytomegalovirus exposure and HLA in healthy donors. Regarding the study as a whole: Many donors carried some public TCRs, although rarity characterized most TCR sequences. Based on reports, TCR beta sequences accurately predicted HLA-A and HLA-B alleles for most subjects.

PCR amplification relied on 60 Vbeta primers (plus 13 Jbeta primers). TCRdb's table, derived via immunoSEQ multiplex PCR, lists solely in-frame clones and lacks some. The data show roughly 230,000 clones, roughly 78% seen once. Trimming cost V 4 bases and J 0 bases, with 13 bases left between them. From germline, CDR1 is SGHDT and CDR2 YYEEEE. CDR3 length: 16 amino acids. The source material was PBMCs. This TCR was recovered from a boy younger than 18 in good health and CMV-seronegative. V gene TRBV5-6 combines with J gene TRBJ2-2; D perhaps matches TRBD2 (5 bases). CDR3 in DNA: TGTGCCAGCAGCCCCGGGCTAGCTACGAACACCGGGGAGCTGTTTTTT. This sequence encodes CASSPGLATNTGELFF.